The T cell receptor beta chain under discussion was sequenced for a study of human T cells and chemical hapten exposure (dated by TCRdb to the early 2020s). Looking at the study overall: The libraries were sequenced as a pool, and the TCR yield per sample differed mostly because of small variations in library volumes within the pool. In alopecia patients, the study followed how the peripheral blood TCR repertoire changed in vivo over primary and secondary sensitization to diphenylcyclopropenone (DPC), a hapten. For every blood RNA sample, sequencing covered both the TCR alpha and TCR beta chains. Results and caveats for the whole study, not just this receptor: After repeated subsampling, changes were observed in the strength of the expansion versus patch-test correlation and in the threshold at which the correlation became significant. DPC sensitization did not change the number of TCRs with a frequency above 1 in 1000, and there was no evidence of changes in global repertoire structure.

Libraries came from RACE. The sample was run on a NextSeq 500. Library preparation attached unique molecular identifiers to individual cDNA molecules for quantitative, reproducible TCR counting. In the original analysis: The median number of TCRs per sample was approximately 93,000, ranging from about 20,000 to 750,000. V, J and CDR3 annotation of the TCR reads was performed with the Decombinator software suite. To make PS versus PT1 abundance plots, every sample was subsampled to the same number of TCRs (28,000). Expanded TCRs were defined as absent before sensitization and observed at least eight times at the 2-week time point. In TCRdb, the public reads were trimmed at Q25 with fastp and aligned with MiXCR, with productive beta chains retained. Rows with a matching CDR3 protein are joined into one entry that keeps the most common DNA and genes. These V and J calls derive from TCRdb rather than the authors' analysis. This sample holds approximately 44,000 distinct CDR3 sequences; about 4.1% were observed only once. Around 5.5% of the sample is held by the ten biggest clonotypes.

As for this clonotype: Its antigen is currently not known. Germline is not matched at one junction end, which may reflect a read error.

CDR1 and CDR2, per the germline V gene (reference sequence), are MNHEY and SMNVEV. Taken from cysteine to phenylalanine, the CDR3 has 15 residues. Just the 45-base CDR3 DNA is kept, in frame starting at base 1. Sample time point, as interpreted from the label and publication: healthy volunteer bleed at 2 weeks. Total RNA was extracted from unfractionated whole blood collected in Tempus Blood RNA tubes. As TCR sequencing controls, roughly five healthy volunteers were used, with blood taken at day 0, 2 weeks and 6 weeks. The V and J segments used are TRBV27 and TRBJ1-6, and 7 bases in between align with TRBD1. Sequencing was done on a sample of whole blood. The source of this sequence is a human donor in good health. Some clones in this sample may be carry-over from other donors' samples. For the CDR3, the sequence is CASSSDRAGNSSLHF. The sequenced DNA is TGTGCCAGCAGCTCTGACAGGGCGGGTAATTCATCCCTCCACTTT.